These T cell receptor beta chains were read from a single sample in a study of T cell responses to AZD1222 COVID-19 vaccine. The table came from immunoSEQ multiplex PCR; TCRdb's copy has only in-frame clones and leaves some out. The sample carries roughly 70,000 clones, under 90% recorded once. The sample here was peripheral blood, taken 28 days after the second AZD1222 dose. The receptor set was obtained from an adult who received the AZD1222 COVID-19 vaccine. Both conserved end residues are part of each CDR3. Each record gives: J gene, V gene, CDR3 length, CDR3 protein.

TRBJ2-2 TRBV30 14 CARRGRTRTGELFF
TRBJ1-3 TRBV6-5 15 CASSYSWRGGNTIYF
TRBJ2-7 TRBV5-1 12 CASSGQHYEQYF
TRBJ1-5 TRBV7-9 15 CASSPGQGNNQPQHF
TRBJ1-2 TRBV14 13 CASSLVVDYGYTF
TRBJ2-1 TRBV6-4 22 CASSDSIYVGLAGGRRNNEQFF
TRBJ2-1 TRBV7-9 15 CASSFLSGPYNEQFF
TRBJ1-3 TRBV6-5 14 CATRRGSSGNTIYF
TRBJ2-3 TRBV5-1 13 CASSPLAADTQYF
TRBJ2-7 TRBV7-9 15 CASSPVKGTSYEQYF
TRBJ1-3 TRBV9 12 CASSIDENTIYF
TRBJ2-3 TRBV30 15 CAWSLRGGAIDTQYF
TRBJ2-7 TRBV27 14 CASSLLAERDEQYF
TRBJ2-2 TRBV11-2 15 CASSPRDRNTGELFF
TRBJ2-7 TRBV6-2/TRBV6-3 15 CASSYVAGGTYEQYF
TRBJ1-1 TRBV7-9 12 CASLTGGTEAFF
TRBJ2-5 TRBV21-1 15 CASSKVGDVQETQYF
TRBJ1-6 TRBV27 14 CASTYRVESSPLHF